This entry is about one T cell receptor beta chain. Which antigen it targets is not known. Base qualities are not provided; no much larger clone lies one nucleotide away. Receptor amplification or capture employed 5' RACE. The instrument was an Illumina HiSeq 2500. A second roughly 6 to 11 cycle PCR used a sample-barcoded 5' primer and a J-beta primer mix. Each TCR beta cDNA molecule received a unique molecular identifier from a template-switch 5' adaptor carrying 12 random nucleotides. At least 2.5 million CDR3-containing paired-end reads were obtained from each sample. First-strand cDNA was synthesized from all RNA with the Mint cDNA synthesis kit, primed by a TRBC-specific oligonucleotide. All cDNA was treated with uracil-DNA glycosylase and then went through a first 18-cycle PCR with the universal primers M1SS and BC2_uni_R. On the study's bioinformatics: Each sample was normalized by randomly selecting 1 million high-quality reads, each carrying a distinct molecular identifier. Instead of being binned into consensus sequences, reads that shared molecular identifiers were thrown out. MiTCR, with a Q25 quality threshold and the strictest error-elimination algorithm, was used for CDR3 identification, clonotype clustering and error correction. Lower-bound total TCR beta diversity was estimated with a nonparametric unseen species model using Euler transformation. TCRdb reprocessing: public reads trimmed at Q25 with fastp, clones called with MiXCR, in-frame beta chains kept. Merged by CDR3 protein, the rows form single entries marked with the most common genes and DNA. In this record, the V and J calls reflect TCRdb's handling and not the investigators' own analysis. The sample yields around 1,000,000 distinct CDR3 sequences; roughly 24% were counted once. Together, the top ten hold around 0.75% of the sample.

Relative to germline, V is missing 3 bases and J is missing 6 bases, with 10 bases of the junction outside any gene match. Measured from the cysteine to the phenylalanine, the CDR3 is 15 residues long. Only the CDR3 portion is preserved as DNA: 45 bases, with reading frame beginning at the first base. According to the germline V gene, CDR1 reads SGDLS and CDR2 reads YYNGEE. The record originates from a study of blood T cells in healthy people across ages (dated by TCRdb to the mid-2010s). For context, the study as a whole: In model experiments, template switching captured about one uniquely barcoded TCR beta cDNA molecule for every two T cells. The study analyzed two additional independent replicas of 1 million unique cDNA reads from the same blood draw for two donors, one aged 18 to 30 and one aged 80 or older. The donors were split into four age groups: young (average 16 years), middle-aged (39), aged (roughly 68) and long-lived (approximately 80). The study measured age-related changes in TCR beta repertoire diversity using deep sequencing normalized with unique cDNA molecular identifiers.

The approximately 39 donors, aged 6 to 90 years, were systemically healthy Caucasian individuals from Russia. Ten milliliters of peripheral blood were drawn from each donor into EDTA-treated Vacutainer tubes. Ficoll-Paque density-gradient centrifugation was used to isolate PBMCs, with at least 7 million obtained per sample. Total RNA, at least 5.5 micrograms per sample, was extracted from PBMCs with Trizol reagent. For every donor, an aliquot of PBMCs went through flow cytometry to measure the percentages of naive CD45RAhigh/CD27high T cells. Study-wide findings and limitations: There was a strong correlation between observed TCR beta diversity and the percentage of naive T cells measured by flow cytometry. Because donor CMV infection status was unknown, age-related changes in expanded clonotypes were potentially confounded. As age increased, observed TCR beta diversity per million T cells dropped in a roughly linear way, and a significant reduction was already evident by age about 40. Since profiling was done on bulk unsorted PBMCs, naive and antigen-experienced compartments could not be conclusively compared. The long-lived group showed more naive CD4+ T cells, fewer expanded clones and increased TCR diversity than the aged group, suggesting age selection. Estimates of total diversity based on one million sequenced T cells were considered lower bounds and underestimates.

These sequences were also reported in another study, on T cells of mothers and their children. Drawing on the second study: Nine systemically healthy Caucasian individuals, comprising three mothers and their six children, were included as donors. cDNA synthesis consumed the entire amount of extracted RNA, loaded at approximately 1.6 ug RNA in each 15 ul reaction. In the second PCR, the M1S primer introduced both the sample barcodes and 2-4 random nucleotides. Over 8 million TCR beta CDR3 reads were obtained for each mother, and 2.5 million to 3 million reads were obtained for each child. Thymic selection similarly shapes TCR recombination output in related and unrelated pairs, with minor effect from inherited differences. Normalized repertoire overlap was always found to be slightly, but never significantly, higher in related mother-child pairs than in unrelated mother-child pairs. No persistent microchimeric T cell clones were found, with a detection sensitivity of around 100 clones per million clonotypes. To look for features that set related mother-child pairs apart from unrelated individuals, the researchers ran deep NGS to compare the TCR beta repertoires of mothers and children. On average, the children were roughly 10 +/- 4 years old, while the mothers were about 37 +/- 4 years old. After adapter ligation was performed with NEBNext reagents, the libraries were sequenced on an Illumina HiSeq 2000 with 100+100 nt paired-end reads. To prevent cross-contamination, the mother and child libraries were prepared a month apart and were sequenced in separate runs. For each donor, between roughly 450,000 and 2,200,000 distinct TCR beta clonotypes were identified. Naive TCR beta clonotypes were estimated from low-frequency clonotypes matched to each donor's FACS-determined naive share, without sorting.

Specimen: blood. The chain was built from TRBV9 and TRBJ2-3; 7 bases in the junction line up with TRBD1. This clonotype was sampled from a girl under 10 years old in good health. At the DNA level, the sequence is TGTGCCAGCAGCGAAGGGACAGCCTCCCGGGATACGCAGTATTTT. It is translated as CASSEGTASRDTQYF.